These T cell receptor beta chains were read from a single sample in a study of T cell responses to AZD1222 COVID-19 vaccine. Only in-frame clones appear in the TCRdb table, and some are missing; sequencing was by immunoSEQ multiplex PCR. Of 75,000 to 100,000 clones listed, 85% were seen once; the top ten hold about 13%. The material sequenced was peripheral blood, taken on day 0 of AZD1222 vaccination. Receptor source: an adult in good health. Both conserved end residues are part of each CDR3. A D gene is named only where the DNA matches it firmly. Only some rows state a clone size, as once, few, many or a class for expanded clones.

clone_size j_call v_call d_call cdr3_nt cdr3_aa
. TRBJ1-4 TRBV12-5 . TGTGCTAGTGGTCCCGGTAGCGGTAGGGCTAATGAAAAACTGTTTTTT CASGPGSGRANEKLFF
. TRBJ1-1 TRBV7-3 . TGTGCCAGCAGCCAAGTGGCGACGAACACTGAAGCTTTCTTT CASSQVATNTEAFF
. TRBJ2-2 TRBV7-9 . TGTGCCAGCAGCTACTCTTGGGCGAATTTCGGGAACACCGGGGAGCTGTTTTTT CASSYSWANFGNTGELFF
few TRBJ2-3 TRBV19 . TGTGCCAGTAGTATAATGGCGGGTGCAGATACGCAGTATTTT CASSIMAGADTQYF
. TRBJ2-7 TRBV14 . TGTGCCAGCAGCCGATCCTACGAGCAGTACTTC CASSRSYEQYF
. TRBJ1-1 TRBV4-3 TRBD1 TGCGCCAGCAGCCAAACTCAGGGGGGTATTATTGCTGAAGCTTTCTTT CASSQTQGGIIAEAFF
. TRBJ2-1 TRBV3-1/TRBV3-2 TRBD2 TGTGCCAGAGAGCGGGGGATAAAACACAATGAGCAGTTCTTC CARERGIKHNEQFF
. TRBJ1-1 TRBV20-1 . TGCAGTGCTAGCCGGCGGACTGAAGCTTTCTTT CSASRRTEAFF
. TRBJ1-4 TRBV28 TRBD1 TGTGCCAGCAGTCCGACAGGGGATTATAATGAAAAACTGTTTTTT CASSPTGDYNEKLFF
. TRBJ1-1 TRBV6-5 . TGTGCCAGCAGTTATTCCAGAGGATCCACTGAAGCTTTCTTT CASSYSRGSTEAFF
. TRBJ2-3 TRBV9 TRBD2 TGTGCCAGCAGCGCCGTGGGGACTAGCGGGGGGGCCGGTGCAGATACGCAGTATTTT CASSAVGTSGGAGADTQYF
. TRBJ2-7 TRBV4-3 . TGCGCCAGCAGCCAAGGACTAGCCTACGAGCAGTACTTC CASSQGLAYEQYF
. TRBJ1-1 TRBV28 . TGTGCCAGCAGTTTATGGGTAGGGATGAACACTGAAGCTTTCTTT CASSLWVGMNTEAFF
. TRBJ1-1 TRBV10-1 . TGCGCCAGCAGTGAGTCGAGGAGACAGCTAAACACTGAAGCTTTCTTT CASSESRRQLNTEAFF